This TCR beta chain was obtained from a study of T-cell memory formation after mild COVID-19. TCRdb independently ran MiXCR on the 5' RACE reads; one entry per CDR3 protein. The sample contains 300,000 to 400,000 distinct CDR3 sequences, 28% of which appear only once. The CDR3 spans 12 residues. In germline, CDR1 is DFQATT, CDR2 SNEGSKA (reference sequence). Trimming took 2 bases from V and 6 from J, leaving 7 bases between them. The source is an adult woman who had mild COVID-19 (a few samples of this study predate the infection). Cell type and time point are not known. The chain recombines TRBV20-1 with TRBJ2-2; no definite D call. Sequencing was carried out using PBMCs or a T cell subset sorted from them (not recorded which). This CDR3 is CSARLPAGELFF. The CDR3 nucleotides are TGCAGTGCTAGACTTCCGGCCGGGGAGCTGTTTTTT.